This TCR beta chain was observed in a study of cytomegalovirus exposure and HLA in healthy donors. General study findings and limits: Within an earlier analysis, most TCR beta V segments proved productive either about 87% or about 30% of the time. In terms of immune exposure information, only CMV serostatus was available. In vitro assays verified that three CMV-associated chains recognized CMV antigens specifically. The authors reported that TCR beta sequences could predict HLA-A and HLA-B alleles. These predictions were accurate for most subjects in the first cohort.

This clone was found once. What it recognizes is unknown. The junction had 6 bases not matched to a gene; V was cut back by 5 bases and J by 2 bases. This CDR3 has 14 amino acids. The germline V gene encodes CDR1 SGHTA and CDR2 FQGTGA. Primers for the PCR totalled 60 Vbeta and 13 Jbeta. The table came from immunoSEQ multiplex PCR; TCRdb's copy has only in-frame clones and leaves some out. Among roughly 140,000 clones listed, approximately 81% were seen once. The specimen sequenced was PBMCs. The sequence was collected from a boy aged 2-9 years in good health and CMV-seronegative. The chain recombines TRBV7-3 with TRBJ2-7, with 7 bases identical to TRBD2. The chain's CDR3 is CASSPWGGTYEQYF. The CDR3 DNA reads TGTGCCAGCAGCCCCTGGGGGGGAACCTACGAGCAGTACTTC.